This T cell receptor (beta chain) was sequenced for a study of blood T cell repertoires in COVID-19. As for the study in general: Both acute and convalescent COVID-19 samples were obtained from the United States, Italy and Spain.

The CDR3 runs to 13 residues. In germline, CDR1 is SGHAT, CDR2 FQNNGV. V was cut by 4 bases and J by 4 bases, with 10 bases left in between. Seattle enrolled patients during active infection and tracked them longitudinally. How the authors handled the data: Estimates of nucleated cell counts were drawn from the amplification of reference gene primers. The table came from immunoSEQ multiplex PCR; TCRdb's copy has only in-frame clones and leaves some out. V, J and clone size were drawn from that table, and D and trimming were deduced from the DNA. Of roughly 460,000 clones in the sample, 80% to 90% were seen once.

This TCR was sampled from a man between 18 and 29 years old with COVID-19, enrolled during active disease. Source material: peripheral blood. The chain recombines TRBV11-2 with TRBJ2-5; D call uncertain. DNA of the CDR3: TGTGCCAGCAGCTCCCGGTCCTCAGAGACCCAGTACTTC. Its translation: CASSSRSSETQYF.